This TCR beta chain came from a study of T cells in Graves' hyperthyroidism and ophthalmopathy (dated by TCRdb to about 2019). About the full investigation: Peripheral blood samples were taken at initial diagnosis, before any treatment was given. TCR V-J signatures able to tell the groups apart were searched for in a discovery cohort of more than 90 patients, of whom about 40 had Graves' ophthalmopathy and more than 55 had stable Graves' hyperthyroidism. Whether ophthalmopathy could be predicted prospectively was tested in an independent validation cohort made up of under 20 hyperthyroidism patients plus 17 patients who later progressed to ophthalmopathy. The 100 or so discovery patients were randomly split 7:3 into training and test sets. The study also compared thyroid tissue and blood T-cell repertoires from more than 5 Graves' hyperthyroidism patients. After sampling, hyperthyroidism patients received methimazole starting at 30 mg daily, and ophthalmopathy patients received high-dose intravenous methylprednisolone. According to the paper, TCR Vbeta CDR3 sequencing was carried out on approximately 140 peripheral blood samples, which came from under 50 ophthalmopathy, under 80 hyperthyroidism and roughly 17 progressor patients.

For this chain, trimming is 2 bases at the V end and 2 bases at the J end, and the number of junction bases without a gene match is 5. Sequences KGHDR (CDR1) and SFDVKD (CDR2) are obtained from the germline V gene. From the cysteine through the phenylalanine, the CDR3 covers 15 amino acids. The kept DNA is CDR3 alone, 45 bases in frame from the first base. The TCR beta CDR3 regions were amplified from the RNA transcripts. The first round of RT-PCR for the TCR CDR3 was performed with the HTBI primer set and the Qiagen OneStep RT-PCR kit. A second multiplex PCR round built the libraries, followed by size selection and purification. The libraries were sequenced on an Illumina HiSeq2000 using paired-end 100 bp reads. As for the original processing: Raw data were processed with SOAPnuke, discarding reads with adapters, uncalled bases, mean Phred below 15, or no exact constant-primer or identifier match. COPE v1.2.5 was used to merge the high-quality paired reads, and each unique nucleotide sequence was defined as a clonotype. MiTCR v1.1 was used to align the clonotypes against IMGT TRBV, TRBD and TRBJ reference segments. Analysis was restricted to V-J combinations with a frequency above 0.0001, which covered just over 98% of repertoires. A TCS score was defined as the ratio of F50 (clonal expansion) to E x V (chaos), with BLOSUM62-based TCRdist applied between CDR3 peptides within each V-J. Welch's t-statistics and random forest reduced 514 V-J features to 13, which were used in a naive Bayes classifier (R e1071). The public reads were reanalyzed by TCRdb: fastp trimming at Q25, MiXCR alignment, in-frame beta chains only. CDR3 protein sequences are deduplicated, and each keeps its most common genes and DNA. These V and J calls derive from TCRdb rather than the authors' analysis. Present in this sample are around 480,000 distinct CDR3 sequences, around an eighth of which were seen just once. Of the sample, around 17% is held by the ten largest clones.

A patient counted as having stable Graves' hyperthyroidism if no progression to ophthalmopathy occurred over 18 months of follow-up. The hyperthyroidism patients were between 18 and 65 years old and newly diagnosed, with a disease duration of less than 2 months. Patients with uncontrolled infections, other autoimmune diseases, pregnancy or lactation were excluded. Clinical symptoms, serum thyroxine and TRAb, thyroid ultrasound, and orbital computed tomography formed the basis for the diagnoses. PBMCs were separated from roughly 10 ml of fresh peripheral blood using Ficoll-Paque density gradient centrifugation. Total RNA was extracted using Trizol reagent, and RNA quality was assessed on an Agilent 2100 Bioanalyzer. Details on this clonotype: The specificity of this receptor is unknown. The sample holds no much larger clone one base away, and base qualities are not on file.

What the work shows at the level of the full study, not this receptor alone: In cross-validation, a model built on a 13 V-J signature told ophthalmopathy apart from stable hyperthyroidism with 87.88% sensitivity and roughly 81% specificity, and in testing the same model reached 80%/75%. Blood samples also contained most of the expanded thyroid clonotypes (frequency above 0.001), which suggests that blood repertoires may reflect thyroid immune responses. In validation, progression to ophthalmopathy was predicted by the model with around 70% sensitivity and around 75% specificity, a median of about 6.8 months before onset. No statistical method was used to set the sample size in advance, and investigators knew the group allocation.

In this chain, TRBV24-1 is recombined with TRBJ2-7; TRBD2 agrees with 7 junctional bases. The sequenced sample was blood. This TCR derives from a woman younger than 35 with Graves' hyperthyroidism. The CDR3: CATSDSRRGAYEQYF. The nucleotide sequence reads TGTGCCACCAGTGATTCCCGCCGGGGGGCCTACGAGCAGTACTTC.